This paragraph reports one T cell receptor (beta chain). Its matching antigen is unknown. This PCR relied on a set of 60 Vbeta primers and 13 Jbeta primers. TCRdb's copy holds only in-frame clones and misses some; the assay was immunoSEQ multiplex PCR. The sample includes a few hundred thousand clones, 80% to 95% of them seen just once. Germline V gene sequence: CDR1 SGHRS, CDR2 YFSETQ. The CDR3 spans 14 residues. V was pared by 2 bases and J by 1 base, with 2 bases of the junction left unmatched. This entry comes from a study of cytomegalovirus exposure and HLA in healthy donors. The overall study: T cells numbering around 190 million yielded some 110 million unique TCR beta sequences in an earlier analysis.

Study-level findings and limits: As immune exposure information, only CMV serostatus was available.

The material sequenced was PBMCs. This TCR was recovered from a girl aged 2-10 years in good health and CMV-seronegative. The rearrangement uses TRBV5-1 and TRBJ1-1; TRBD1 agrees at 7 bases. The CDR3 region is CASSLNRGNTEAFF. CDR3 DNA: TGCGCCAGCAGCTTAAACAGGGGGAACACTGAAGCTTTCTTT.